This T cell receptor beta chain was recovered during a study of blood T cells in healthy people across ages. Study-level findings and limits: Researchers deemed the diversity estimates from one million T cells underestimates. Observed TCR beta diversity per million T cells went down as age went up. This fall followed a roughly linear course with age. Strong correlation existed between TCR beta diversity and naive T cell percentage.

The CDR3 runs to 14 residues. Trimming took off 3 bases at V and 2 bases at J, with 11 bases between the two ends. Together with a sample-barcoded 5' primer, a J-beta primer mix was included in a second PCR lasting roughly 7 to 11 cycles. TCRdb re-called the 5' RACE reads through MiXCR, storing one row per CDR3 protein. Altogether some 1.8 million distinct CDR3 sequences are present, more than 35% being singletons, with the ten largest covering 23%. This clonotype was seen more than once but under ten times. Its antigen is unknown. The sequenced sample consisted of blood. The V and J genes are TRBV12-3 or TRBV12-4 and TRBJ2-7, with D tentatively TRBD2 (5 bases). This receptor was identified in a human donor in good health. In DNA form, the CDR3 reads TGTGCCAGCAGTTTTTACGAGGGTACCTACGAGCAGTACTTC. Translated, it gives CASSFYEGTYEQYF.